The entry that follows covers one TCR beta chain sequence. What it recognizes is unknown. This specimen belongs to a study of a mutant IDH1 vaccine in newly diagnosed glioma. Assay: immunoSEQ multiplex PCR; the TCRdb copy retains only in-frame clones and omits some. The sample records some 57,000 clones, around 84% being singletons. Time point indicated: week 35, safety follow-up. The investigators gave 300 ug of mutant IDH1 20-mer peptide in each vaccine dose, together with topical imiquimod. All eight of the vaccinations patients received fell in weeks 1, 3, 5, 7, 11, 15, 19 and 23. The V and J ends lost 1 base and 4 bases respectively, with 13 bases between them. The CDR3 loop spans 15 amino acids. The germline gives CDR1 MGHRA, CDR2 YSYEKL.

The V call is TRBV4-1, the J call TRBJ1-1; possibly TRBD1 for D (6 bases). The input for sequencing was PBMCs, taken from a glioma patient whose treatment included an IDH1 peptide vaccine. The receptor was derived from a woman aged 18-29 years with glioma. The CDR3 reads CASSQVRQGITEAFF. The CDR3 coding sequence is TGCGCCAGCAGCCAAGTTAGGCAGGGGATCACTGAAGCTTTCTTT.